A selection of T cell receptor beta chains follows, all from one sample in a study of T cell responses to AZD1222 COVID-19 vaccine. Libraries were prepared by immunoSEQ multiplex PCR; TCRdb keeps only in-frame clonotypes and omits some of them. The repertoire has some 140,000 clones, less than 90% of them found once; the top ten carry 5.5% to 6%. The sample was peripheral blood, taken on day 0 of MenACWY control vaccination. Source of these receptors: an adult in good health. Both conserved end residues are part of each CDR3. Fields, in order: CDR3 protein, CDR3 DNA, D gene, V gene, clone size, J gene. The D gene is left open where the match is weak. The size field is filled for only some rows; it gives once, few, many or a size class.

CDR3aa: CASSYALRSYEQYF
CDR3nt: TGTGCCAGCAGTTACGCCCTTAGGTCCTACGAGCAGTACTTC
d_gene: NA
v_gene: TRBV6-2/TRBV6-3
abundance: once
j_gene: TRBJ2-7

CDR3aa: CASSGRLAGNEQFF
CDR3nt: TGTGCCAGCAGTGGGCGACTAGCGGGTAATGAGCAGTTCTTC
d_gene: TRBD2
v_gene: TRBV2
abundance: NA
j_gene: TRBJ2-1

CDR3aa: CASSPISGTDTQYF
CDR3nt: TGTGCCAGCTCACCAATCTCTGGCACAGATACGCAGTATTTT
d_gene: NA
v_gene: TRBV18
abundance: NA
j_gene: TRBJ2-3

CDR3aa: CAWSVWPGVMVMNTEAFF
CDR3nt: TGTGCCTGGAGTGTGTGGCCAGGGGTCATGGTCATGAACACTGAAGCTTTCTTT
d_gene: NA
v_gene: TRBV30
abundance: NA
j_gene: TRBJ1-1

CDR3aa: CATRVGGGTGTGELFF
CDR3nt: TGTGCCACCAGGGTCGGTGGCGGGACGGGCACCGGGGAGCTGTTTTTT
d_gene: NA
v_gene: TRBV24-1
abundance: NA
j_gene: TRBJ2-2

CDR3aa: CASRRSGQGRSYQETQYF
CDR3nt: TGTGCCAGTAGACGATCCGGGCAGGGGCGCTCCTACCAAGAGACCCAGTACTTC
d_gene: NA
v_gene: TRBV19
abundance: NA
j_gene: TRBJ2-5

CDR3aa: CASSEFPPRQPQHF
CDR3nt: TGTGCCAGCAGTGAGTTCCCTCCGCGTCAGCCCCAGCATTTT
d_gene: NA
v_gene: TRBV6-1
abundance: NA
j_gene: TRBJ1-5

CDR3aa: CASRRTGRLGNTIYF
CDR3nt: TGTGCCAGCAGAAGAACCGGGCGGCTGGGAAACACCATATATTTT
d_gene: NA
v_gene: TRBV2
abundance: NA
j_gene: TRBJ1-3

CDR3aa: CASSVEGTGKTGNTIYF
CDR3nt: TGTGCCAGCAGCGTAGAAGGGACAGGGAAGACTGGAAACACCATATATTTT
d_gene: TRBD1
v_gene: TRBV9
abundance: NA
j_gene: TRBJ1-3

CDR3aa: CASSRGTMSSYEQYF
CDR3nt: TGTGCCAGCAGCAGAGGGACCATGAGCTCCTACGAGCAGTACTTC
d_gene: NA
v_gene: TRBV6-2/TRBV6-3
abundance: few
j_gene: TRBJ2-7

CDR3aa: CASRQGQGVWGYGYTF
CDR3nt: TGTGCCAGCAGACAAGGACAGGGGGTATGGGGCTATGGCTACACCTTC
d_gene: TRBD1
v_gene: TRBV27
abundance: NA
j_gene: TRBJ1-2

CDR3aa: CASSWQMNTEAFF
CDR3nt: TGCGCCAGCAGCTGGCAGATGAACACTGAAGCTTTCTTT
d_gene: NA
v_gene: TRBV5-1
abundance: NA
j_gene: TRBJ1-1

CDR3aa: CASSYSTREKLFF
CDR3nt: TGTGCCAGCAGTTACTCGACAAGAGAAAAACTGTTTTTT
d_gene: NA
v_gene: TRBV6-5
abundance: NA
j_gene: TRBJ1-4

CDR3aa: CSAIHNEQFF
CDR3nt: TGCAGTGCTATCCACAATGAGCAGTTCTTC
d_gene: NA
v_gene: TRBV20-1
abundance: NA
j_gene: TRBJ2-1

CDR3aa: CASSPPLGRGTQPQHF
CDR3nt: TGTGCCAGCAGTCCCCCCCTAGGGCGAGGGACTCAGCCCCAGCATTTT
d_gene: NA
v_gene: TRBV28
abundance: NA
j_gene: TRBJ1-5

CDR3aa: CASSDLTGELFF
CDR3nt: TGTGCCAGCAGTGATCTCACCGGGGAGCTGTTTTTT
d_gene: NA
v_gene: TRBV25-1
abundance: NA
j_gene: TRBJ2-2

CDR3aa: CASGQDGNQPQHF
CDR3nt: TGTGCCAGCGGACAGGACGGCAATCAGCCCCAGCATTTT
d_gene: TRBD1
v_gene: TRBV2
abundance: few
j_gene: TRBJ1-5

CDR3aa: CASSAAGPNNEQFF
CDR3nt: TGTGCCAGCAGTGCCGCGGGCCCGAATAATGAGCAGTTCTTC
d_gene: NA
v_gene: TRBV28
abundance: NA
j_gene: TRBJ2-1